The rows below give T cell receptor beta chains drawn from one sample of a study of cytomegalovirus exposure and HLA in healthy donors. Clones were read by immunoSEQ multiplex PCR, and TCRdb kept only the in-frame ones, dropping some. The table lists under 150,000 clones, over 70% of them singletons. The sequenced sample consisted of PBMCs. Receptors were obtained from a middle-aged woman in good health and CMV-seronegative. CDR3s leave out the opening cysteine and the closing phenylalanine or tryptophan.

j_gene: TRBJ2-3
len: 11
v_gene: TRBV11-2
CDR3aa: ASSPQGTDTQY

j_gene: TRBJ2-1
len: 13
v_gene: TRBV28
CDR3aa: ASSSPPRGVNEQF

j_gene: TRBJ2-7
len: 12
v_gene: TRBV11-1
CDR3aa: ASSFEQGLSEQY

j_gene: TRBJ1-1
len: 15
v_gene: TRBV7-2
CDR3aa: ASSLYSGQGYNTEAF

j_gene: TRBJ1-4
len: 16
v_gene: TRBV4-1
CDR3aa: ASSRKKGSMEADEKLF

j_gene: TRBJ2-1
len: 11
v_gene: TRBV4-2
CDR3aa: ASSQEAEGEQF

j_gene: TRBJ2-2
len: 11
v_gene: TRBV6-1
CDR3aa: ASSEIDSGELF

j_gene: TRBJ2-7
len: 12
v_gene: TRBV7-9
CDR3aa: ASSLVASLYEQY

j_gene: TRBJ2-1
len: 12
v_gene: TRBV6-1
CDR3aa: ASSEEGEVNEQF

j_gene: TRBJ1-1
len: 12
v_gene: TRBV11-3
CDR3aa: ASSSEEPNTEAF